The sequence of this T cell receptor (beta chain) was determined in a study of blood T cell repertoires in COVID-19. In the source study's methods: Reference gene primer amplification yielded estimated nucleated cell counts. Libraries were prepared by immunoSEQ multiplex PCR; TCRdb keeps only in-frame clonotypes and omits some of them. The D gene and trimming were derived from the DNA, and the V and J assignments and clone size from that table. The sample yields approximately 89,000 clones, about 80% seen once. The V end lost 8 bases, the J end lost 0 bases, and 3 bases lay between the germline ends. CDR1 and CDR2 from the germline V gene are MDHEN and SYDVKM. There are 11 residues in the CDR3.

Input material: peripheral blood. The gene calls are TRBV28 and TRBJ2-3; D ambiguous. The sequence was collected from a human donor in a cohort sampled during active COVID-19. CDR3: CASPSTDTQYF. The CDR3 coding sequence is TGTGCCAGCCCGAGCACAGATACGCAGTATTTT. Drawing the rest from reference TRBV28 and TRBJ2-3, the complete variable domain is DVKVTQSSRYLVKRTGEKVFLECVQDMDHENMFWYRQDPGLGLRLIYFSYDVKMKEKGDIPEGYSVSREKKERFSLILESASTNQTSMYLCASPSTDTQYFGPGTRLTVL.